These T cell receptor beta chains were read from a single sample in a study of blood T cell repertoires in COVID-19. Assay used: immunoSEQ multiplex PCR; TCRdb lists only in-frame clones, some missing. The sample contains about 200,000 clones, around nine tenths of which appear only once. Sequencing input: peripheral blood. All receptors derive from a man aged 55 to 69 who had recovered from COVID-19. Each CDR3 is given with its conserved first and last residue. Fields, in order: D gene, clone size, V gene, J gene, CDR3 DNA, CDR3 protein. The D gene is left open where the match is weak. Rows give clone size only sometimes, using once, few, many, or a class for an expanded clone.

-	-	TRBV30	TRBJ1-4	TGTGCCTCCGACCGGGGAGCTGAGCGAAAACTGTTTTTT	CASDRGAERKLFF
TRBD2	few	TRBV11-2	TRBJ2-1	TGTGCCAGCAGCTCTCCGCCAGGAGCGGGAGGGCTGGATGAGCAGTTCTTC	CASSSPPGAGGLDEQFF
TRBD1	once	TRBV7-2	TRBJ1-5	TGTGCCAGCAGCGCTCAACAGGGGGCTCGGCCCCAGCATTTT	CASSAQQGARPQHF
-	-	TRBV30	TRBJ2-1	TGTGCCTGGAGTGTACAGGCTGAGCAGTTCTTC	CAWSVQAEQFF
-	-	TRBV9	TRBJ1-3	TGTGCCAGCAGCGTTGGGGGGGCCCGCTCTGGAAACACCATATATTTT	CASSVGGARSGNTIYF
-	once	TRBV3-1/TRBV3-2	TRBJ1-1	TGTGCCAGCAGCCCTTCCTCGTATGGGCATACTGAAGCTTTCTTT	CASSPSSYGHTEAFF
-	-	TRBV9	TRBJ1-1	TGTGCCAGCAGCGTAGTTCAGGGAGGGGGCACTGAAGCTTTCTTT	CASSVVQGGGTEAFF
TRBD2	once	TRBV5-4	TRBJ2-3	TGTGCCAGCAGCCTTGGGGTAGCGGGGCTCACAGATACGCAGTATTTT	CASSLGVAGLTDTQYF
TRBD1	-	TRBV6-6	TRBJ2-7	TGTGCCAGCAGTATCATTCCGGGACAGGGGGCGCAAGAGCAGTACTTC	CASSIIPGQGAQEQYF
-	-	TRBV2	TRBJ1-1	TGTGCCAGCAGTCTAAGGAACACTGAAGCTTTCTTT	CASSLRNTEAFF
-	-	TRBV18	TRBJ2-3	TGTGCCAGCTCACCACGCACAGTGAGCACAGATACGCAGTATTTT	CASSPRTVSTDTQYF
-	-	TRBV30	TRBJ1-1	TGTGCCTGGAGTGCCCCGGACACACAGAACACTGAAGCTTTCTTT	CAWSAPDTQNTEAFF
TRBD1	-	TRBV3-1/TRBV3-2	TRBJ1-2	TGTGCCAGCAGCCAAGTTCAGGGGGCGGTGGGCTACACCTTC	CASSQVQGAVGYTF
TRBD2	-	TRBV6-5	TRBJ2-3	TGTGCCAGCAGCCTAGCGGGTTCAGATACGCAGTATTTT	CASSLAGSDTQYF
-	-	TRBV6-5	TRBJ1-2	TGTGCCAGCAGTTACTCGATCGGGGTGGGAGGCTACACCTTC	CASSYSIGVGGYTF
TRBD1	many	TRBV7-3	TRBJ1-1	TGTGCCAGCAGCGAGTCAACAGGGGGCGAAGCTTTCTTT	CASSESTGGEAFF
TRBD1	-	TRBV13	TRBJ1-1	TGTGCCAGCAGCTTAACCCAAGGAACAGGGGGCTCTGAAGCTTTCTTT	CASSLTQGTGGSEAFF
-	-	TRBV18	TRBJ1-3	TGTGCCAGCTCACAGACAGATTCTGGAAACACCATATATTTT	CASSQTDSGNTIYF
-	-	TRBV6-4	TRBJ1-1	TGTGCCTACCCGAAGACAGTAATGAACACTGAAGCTTTCTTT	CAYPKTVMNTEAFF
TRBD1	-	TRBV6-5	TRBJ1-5	TGTGCCAGCAGCCTGGACAGGGTTTATCAGCCCCAGCATTTT	CASSLDRVYQPQHF
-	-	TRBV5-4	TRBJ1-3	TGTGCCAGCAGCCCCCAGGGGACCTCAGGGATTGGAAACACCATATATTTT	CASSPQGTSGIGNTIYF
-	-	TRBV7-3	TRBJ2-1	TGTGCCAGCAGCTTAAGGGGGCGGACAGAGCAGTTCTTC	CASSLRGRTEQFF
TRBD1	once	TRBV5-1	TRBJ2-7	TGCGCCAGCTCGGTGGGACAGGGTTGGGAGCAGTACTTC	CASSVGQGWEQYF
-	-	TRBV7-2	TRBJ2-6	TGTGCCAGCAGCTCGAAGCCCCCTGGGGCCAACGTCCTGACTTTC	CASSSKPPGANVLTF
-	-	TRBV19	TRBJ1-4	TGTGCCAGTAGCCTCTCAGGGATAACGGAAAAACTGTTTTTT	CASSLSGITEKLFF
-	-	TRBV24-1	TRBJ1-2	TGTGCCACCAGTGGCCGCGAGGGTGGCTACACCTTC	CATSGREGGYTF
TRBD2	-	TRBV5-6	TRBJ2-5	TGTGCCAGCAGCTTGAGCGGGAACCGAGAGACCCAGTACTTC	CASSLSGNRETQYF
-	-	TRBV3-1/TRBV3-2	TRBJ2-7	TGTGCCAGCAGCCCCGCCGAGGACGAGCAGTACTTC	CASSPAEDEQYF
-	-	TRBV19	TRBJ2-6	TGTGCCAGTACCCCGGGGTTGGGGTCTGGGGCCAACGTCCTGACTTTC	CASTPGLGSGANVLTF
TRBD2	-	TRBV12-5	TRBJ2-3	TGTGCTAGTGGTTTGGCCCTAGCGGGGGGCCCAGATACGCAGTATTTT	CASGLALAGGPDTQYF
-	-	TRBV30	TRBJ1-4	TGTGCCTGGGAGAAGGCGGGGGCTAATGAAAAACTGTTTTTT	CAWEKAGANEKLFF
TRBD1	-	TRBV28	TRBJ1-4	TGTGCCAGCAGTCCCTATGCGACAGGGATGACAACTAATGAAAAACTGTTTTTT	CASSPYATGMTTNEKLFF
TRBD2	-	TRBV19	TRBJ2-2	TGTGCCAGTAGCGCCGTAGCGGGATACGCCGGGGAGCTGTTTTTT	CASSAVAGYAGELFF
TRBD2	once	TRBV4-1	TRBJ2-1	TGCGCCAGCGGCGGGAGGGCCTCCTACAATGAGCAGTTCTTC	CASGGRASYNEQFF
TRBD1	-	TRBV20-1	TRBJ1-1	TGCAGTGCTAGTGGGGACAGGAACACTGAAGCTTTCTTT	CSASGDRNTEAFF
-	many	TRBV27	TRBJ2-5	TGTGCCAGCAGTTTTTACCCAGGGCAGTTCGAGACCCAGTACTTC	CASSFYPGQFETQYF
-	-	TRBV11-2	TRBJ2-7	TGTGCCAGCAGGAGCCCCGCGGGCTACGAGCAGTACTTC	CASRSPAGYEQYF
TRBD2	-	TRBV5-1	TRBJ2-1	TGCGCCAGCAGCTACTTGGGACTACAGTCCTACAATGAGCAGTTCTTC	CASSYLGLQSYNEQFF
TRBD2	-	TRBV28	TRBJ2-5	TGTGCCAGCAGCAAGCCCTCGGGACTAGCGGGATTCCAAGAGACCCAGTACTTC	CASSKPSGLAGFQETQYF
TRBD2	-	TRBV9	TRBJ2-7	TGTGCCAGCAGCGTAAAACTAGCGGGCGAGCAGTACTTC	CASSVKLAGEQYF
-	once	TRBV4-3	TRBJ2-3	TGCGCCAGCAGCCAAGGGGAACTAGACACAGATACGCAGTATTTT	CASSQGELDTDTQYF
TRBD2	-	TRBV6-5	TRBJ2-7	TGTGCCAGCAGCGGCGGGACGGGAGGGGCCTACGAGCAGTACTTC	CASSGGTGGAYEQYF
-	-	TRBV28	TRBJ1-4	TGTGCCAGCAGTTACCCTTTCGCGGCGGGATTTAATGAAAAACTGTTTTTT	CASSYPFAAGFNEKLFF
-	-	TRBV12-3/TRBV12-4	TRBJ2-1	TGTGCCAGCACAGGGCCGATATCTGAGCAGTTCTTC	CASTGPISEQFF
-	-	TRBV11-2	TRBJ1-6	TGTGCCAGCAGCTTAGATAGAAAGGGGGTGAAAATTCCCCTCCACTTT	CASSLDRKGVKIPLHF
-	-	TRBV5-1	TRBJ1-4	TGCGCCAGCAGCTTGGTGGGCGCAACTAATGAAAAACTGTTTTTT	CASSLVGATNEKLFF
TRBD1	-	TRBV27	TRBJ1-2	TGTGCCAGCAGACCCGGTTCTGGACAGGGAGGGTCGGCTTATGGCTACACCTTC	CASRPGSGQGGSAYGYTF
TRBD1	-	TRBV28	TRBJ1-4	TGTGCCGTCTTTTCGGGACAGGGGGATGAAAAACTGTTTTTT	CAVFSGQGDEKLFF
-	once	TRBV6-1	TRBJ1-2	TGTGCCAGCAGTGAAGCGGGGGCAGAGTATGGCTACACCTTC	CASSEAGAEYGYTF
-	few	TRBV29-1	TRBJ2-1	TGCAGCGCATTAGGGAGCCTCTTGCAGTTCTTC	CSALGSLLQFF
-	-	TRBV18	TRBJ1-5	TGTGCCAGCTCGTTGCAGGGAGGGGAACAAAAGCCCCAGCATTTT	CASSLQGGEQKPQHF
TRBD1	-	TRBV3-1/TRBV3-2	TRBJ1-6	TGTGCCAGCAGCCAAGAATTCCTTACCAGCAGGGGGCGCATAGTCCCCTATAATTCACCCCTCCACTTT	CASSQEFLTSRGRIVPYNSPLHF